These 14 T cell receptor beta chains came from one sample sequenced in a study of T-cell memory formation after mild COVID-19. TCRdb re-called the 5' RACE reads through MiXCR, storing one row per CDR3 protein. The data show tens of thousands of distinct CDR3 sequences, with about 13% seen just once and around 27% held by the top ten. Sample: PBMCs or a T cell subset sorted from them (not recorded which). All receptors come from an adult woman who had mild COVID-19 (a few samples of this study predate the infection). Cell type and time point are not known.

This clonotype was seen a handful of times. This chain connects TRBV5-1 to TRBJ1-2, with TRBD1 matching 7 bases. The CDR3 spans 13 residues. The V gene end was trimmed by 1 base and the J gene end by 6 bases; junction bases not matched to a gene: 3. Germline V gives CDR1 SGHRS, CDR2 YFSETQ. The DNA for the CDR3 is TGCGCCAGCAGCTTGATCGGGACAGATGGCTACACCTTC. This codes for CASSLIGTDGYTF.

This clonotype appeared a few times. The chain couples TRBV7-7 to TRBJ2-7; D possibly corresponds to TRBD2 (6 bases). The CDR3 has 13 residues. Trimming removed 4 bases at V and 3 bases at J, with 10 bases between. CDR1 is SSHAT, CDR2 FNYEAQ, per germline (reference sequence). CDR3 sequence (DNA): TGTGCCAGCAGCTCCGGGGGAGGCTACGAGCAGTACTTC. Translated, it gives CASSSGGGYEQYF.

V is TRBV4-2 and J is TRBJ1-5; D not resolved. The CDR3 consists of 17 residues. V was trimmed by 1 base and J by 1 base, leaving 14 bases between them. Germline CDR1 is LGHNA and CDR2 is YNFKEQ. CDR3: CASSQAAYTVSNQPQHF. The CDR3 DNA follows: TGTGCCAGCAGCCAAGCCGCCTACACCGTAAGCAATCAGCCCCAGCATTTT.

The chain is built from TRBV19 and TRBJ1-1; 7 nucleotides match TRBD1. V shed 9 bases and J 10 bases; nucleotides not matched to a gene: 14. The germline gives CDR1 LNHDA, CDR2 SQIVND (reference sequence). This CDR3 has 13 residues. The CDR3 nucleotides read TGTGCCAGCCTCTCCTGGAGACAGGGATTAGCTTTCTTT. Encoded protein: CASLSWRQGLAFF.

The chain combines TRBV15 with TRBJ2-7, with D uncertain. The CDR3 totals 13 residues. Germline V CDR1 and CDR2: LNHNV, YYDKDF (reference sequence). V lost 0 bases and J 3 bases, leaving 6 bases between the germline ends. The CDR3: CATSRDVDYEQYF. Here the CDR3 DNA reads TGTGCCACCAGCAGAGATGTTGACTACGAGCAGTACTTC.

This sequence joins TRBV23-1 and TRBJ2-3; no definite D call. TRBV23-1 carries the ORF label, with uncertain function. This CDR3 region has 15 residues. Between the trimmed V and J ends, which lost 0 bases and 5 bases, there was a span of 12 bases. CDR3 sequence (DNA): TGCGCCAGCAGTCAATCCCCGGATCGGAAAGATACGCAGTATTTT. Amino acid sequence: CASSQSPDRKDTQYF.

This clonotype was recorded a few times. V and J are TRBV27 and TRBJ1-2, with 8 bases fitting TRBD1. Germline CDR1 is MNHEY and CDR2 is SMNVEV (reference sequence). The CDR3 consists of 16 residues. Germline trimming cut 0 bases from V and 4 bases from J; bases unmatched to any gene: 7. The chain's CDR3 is CASSLSIQGAGYGYTF. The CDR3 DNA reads TGTGCCAGCAGTTTATCGATCCAGGGGGCAGGCTATGGCTACACCTTC.

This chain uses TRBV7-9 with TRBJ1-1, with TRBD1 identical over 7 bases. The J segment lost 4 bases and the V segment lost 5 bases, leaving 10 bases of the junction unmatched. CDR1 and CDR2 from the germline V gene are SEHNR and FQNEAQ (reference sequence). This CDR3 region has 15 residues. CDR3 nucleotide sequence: TGTGCCAGCAGCCCCGTCGACAGGGAGGGCACTGAAGCTTTCTTT. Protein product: CASSPVDREGTEAFF.

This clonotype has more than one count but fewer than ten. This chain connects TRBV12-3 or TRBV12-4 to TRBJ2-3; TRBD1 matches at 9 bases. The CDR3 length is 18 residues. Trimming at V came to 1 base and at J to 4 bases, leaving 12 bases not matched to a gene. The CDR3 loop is CASSLVTMTGGVPDTQYF. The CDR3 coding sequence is TGTGCCAGCAGTTTAGTTACCATGACAGGGGGGGTGCCAGATACGCAGTATTTT.

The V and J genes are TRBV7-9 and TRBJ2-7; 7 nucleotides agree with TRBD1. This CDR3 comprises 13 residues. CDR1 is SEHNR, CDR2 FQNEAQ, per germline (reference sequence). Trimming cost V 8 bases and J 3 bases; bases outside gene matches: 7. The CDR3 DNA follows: TGTGCCAGCGGCATCCGGGACAGCTACGAGCAGTACTTC. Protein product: CASGIRDSYEQYF.

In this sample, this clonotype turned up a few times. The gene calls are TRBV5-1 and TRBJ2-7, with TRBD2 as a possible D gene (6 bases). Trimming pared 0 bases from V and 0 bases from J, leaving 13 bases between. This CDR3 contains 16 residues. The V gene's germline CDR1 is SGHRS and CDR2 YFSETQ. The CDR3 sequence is CASSLVPSGDSYEQYF. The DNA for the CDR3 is TGCGCCAGCAGCTTGGTTCCGTCGGGGGACTCCTACGAGCAGTACTTC.

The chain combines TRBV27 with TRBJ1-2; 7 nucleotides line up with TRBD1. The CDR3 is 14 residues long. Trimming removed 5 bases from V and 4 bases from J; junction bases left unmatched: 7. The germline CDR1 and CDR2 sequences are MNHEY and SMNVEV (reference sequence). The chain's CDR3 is CASSHRGWGYGYTF. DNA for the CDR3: TGTGCCAGCAGTCACAGGGGTTGGGGCTATGGCTACACCTTC.

In DNA form, the CDR3 reads TGCAGCGCTGGGTGGGCGGTCGAGCAGTTCTTC. Its translation is CSAGWAVEQFF. The chain joins TRBV29-1 to TRBJ2-1, with D unresolved. CDR1 is SQVTM, CDR2 ANQGSEA, per germline. The CDR3 loop spans 11 amino acids. Trimming removed 7 bases from V and 10 bases from J, with 14 bases in between.

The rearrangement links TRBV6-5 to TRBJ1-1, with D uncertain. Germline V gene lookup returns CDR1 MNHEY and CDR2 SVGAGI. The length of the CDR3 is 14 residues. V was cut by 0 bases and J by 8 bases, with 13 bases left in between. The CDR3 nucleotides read TGTGCCAGCAGTTACTCGGAGGGATTAACCGAAGCTTTCTTT. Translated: CASSYSEGLTEAFF.